These T cell receptor beta chains were read from a single sample in a study of early T cells in non-severe SARS-CoV-2 infection. TCRdb independently ran MiXCR on the 5' RACE reads; one entry per CDR3 protein. The repertoire includes 43,000 or so distinct CDR3 sequences, about 4% of them detected once, and around 2.9% sits in the top ten. The sample was whole blood. Receptors were obtained from an adult who was a healthcare worker with PCR-confirmed SARS-CoV-2 infection or an uninfected control (not recorded which). CDR3s include the opening cysteine and the closing phenylalanine or tryptophan. Fields, in order: CDR3 protein, J gene, D gene, V gene. A D gene is named only where the DNA matches it firmly.

CSATLNLTGVVGSSYEQYF | TRBJ2-7 | TRBD1 | TRBV20-1
CASGPSGLLYEQYF | TRBJ2-7 | . | TRBV12-5
CASKPPGAASYEQYF | TRBJ2-7 | . | TRBV28
CASRTGMWNTEAFF | TRBJ1-1 | TRBD1 | TRBV10-2
CASSGGTSGYEQYF | TRBJ2-7 | TRBD2 | TRBV6-1
CASSISPASQTDTQYF | TRBJ2-3 | . | TRBV19
CASSLWGIGNEQFF | TRBJ2-1 | . | TRBV11-2
CASSPVTRGLGADTQYF | TRBJ2-3 | TRBD2 | TRBV4-1
CASSVGTSGEYYEQYF | TRBJ2-7 | TRBD2 | TRBV6-5
CASSYSMLGGTEAFF | TRBJ1-1 | . | TRBV6-5
CASSTGPHSYEQYF | TRBJ2-7 | . | TRBV7-9
CASSTISQGGKAFF | TRBJ1-1 | . | TRBV11-2
CASRFSGPTYEQYF | TRBJ2-7 | TRBD2 | TRBV6-6
CASSLSGAAYNEQFF | TRBJ2-1 | . | TRBV11-2
CASTPGRAPSTDTQYF | TRBJ2-3 | TRBD2 | TRBV19
CASSLEAQRPEQFF | TRBJ2-1 | . | TRBV12-3/TRBV12-4
CASSIGTSGNREQFF | TRBJ2-1 | TRBD2 | TRBV27
CAWSVQQGGPYEQYF | TRBJ2-7 | . | TRBV30
CASSLARPGQDFYEQYF | TRBJ2-7 | TRBD1 | TRBV5-1
CASRTMTDTQYF | TRBJ2-3 | . | TRBV28
CASSGSAWTENTEAFF | TRBJ1-1 | . | TRBV7-9